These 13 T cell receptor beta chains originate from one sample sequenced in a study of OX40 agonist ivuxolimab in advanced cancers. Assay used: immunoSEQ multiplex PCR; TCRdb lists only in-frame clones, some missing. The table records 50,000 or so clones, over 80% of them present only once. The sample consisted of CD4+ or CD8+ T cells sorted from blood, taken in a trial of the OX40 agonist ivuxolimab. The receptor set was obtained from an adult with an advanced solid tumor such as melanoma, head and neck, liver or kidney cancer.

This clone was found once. The CDR3 region is CASSLRGLAGGPDEQYF. The CDR3 DNA is TGTGCCAGCAGTTTACGGGGCCTGGCGGGAGGGCCCGACGAGCAGTACTTC. The rearrangement links TRBV27 to TRBJ2-7; 9 bases fit TRBD2. The CDR3 loop spans 17 amino acids. CDR1 is MNHEY and CDR2 is SMNVEV in the germline V gene (reference sequence). V was pared by 2 bases and J by 5 bases, with 13 bases of the junction left unmatched.

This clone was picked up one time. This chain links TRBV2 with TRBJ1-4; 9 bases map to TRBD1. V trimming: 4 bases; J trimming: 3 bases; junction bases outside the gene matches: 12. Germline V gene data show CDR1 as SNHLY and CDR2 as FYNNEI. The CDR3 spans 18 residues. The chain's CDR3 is CASSGLQGAPAANEKLFF. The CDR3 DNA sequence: TGTGCCAGCAGTGGATTACAGGGGGCCCCTGCGGCTAATGAAAAACTGTTTTTT.

CDR3 residues: CASSVAALSVEQYF. The CDR3 DNA reads TGTGCCAGCAGCGTAGCTGCCCTATCTGTCGAGCAGTACTTC. This chain connects TRBV9 to TRBJ2-7, with D hard to call. The CDR3 runs 14 residues. Trimming stripped 0 bases from V and 6 bases from J, with 13 bases between. Per the germline V gene, CDR1 is SGDLS and CDR2 is YYNGEE.

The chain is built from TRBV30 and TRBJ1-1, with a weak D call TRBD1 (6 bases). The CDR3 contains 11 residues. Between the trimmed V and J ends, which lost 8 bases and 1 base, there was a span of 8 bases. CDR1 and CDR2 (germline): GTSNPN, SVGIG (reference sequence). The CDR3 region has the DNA TGTGCCGGACAGCCGAACACTGAAGCTTTCTTT. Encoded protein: CAGQPNTEAFF.

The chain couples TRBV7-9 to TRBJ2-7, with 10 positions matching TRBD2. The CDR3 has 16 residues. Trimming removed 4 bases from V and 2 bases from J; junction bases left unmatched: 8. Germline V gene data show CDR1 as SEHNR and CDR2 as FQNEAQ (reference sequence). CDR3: CASSSRLAGRTYEQYF. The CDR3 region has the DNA TGTGCCAGCAGCTCCAGACTAGCGGGCAGGACCTACGAGCAGTACTTC.

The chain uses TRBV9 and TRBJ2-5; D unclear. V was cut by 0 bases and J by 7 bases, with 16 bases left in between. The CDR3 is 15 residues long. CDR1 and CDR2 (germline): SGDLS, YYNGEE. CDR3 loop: CASSVDGRPDGTQYF. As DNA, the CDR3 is TGTGCCAGCAGCGTAGACGGGCGGCCCGACGGGACCCAGTACTTC.

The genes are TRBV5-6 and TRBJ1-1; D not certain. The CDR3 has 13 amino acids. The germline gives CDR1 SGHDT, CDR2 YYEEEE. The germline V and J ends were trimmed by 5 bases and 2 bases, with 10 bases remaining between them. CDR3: CASSYSLNTEAFF. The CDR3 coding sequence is TGTGCCAGCAGTTACAGTCTCAACACTGAAGCTTTCTTT.

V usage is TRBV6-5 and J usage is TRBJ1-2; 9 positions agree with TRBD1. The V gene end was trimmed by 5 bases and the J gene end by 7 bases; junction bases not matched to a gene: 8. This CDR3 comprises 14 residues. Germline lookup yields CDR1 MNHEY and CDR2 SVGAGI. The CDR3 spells CASSLQGALGGYTF. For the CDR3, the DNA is TGTGCCAGCAGTCTACAGGGGGCCTTGGGTGGCTACACCTTC.

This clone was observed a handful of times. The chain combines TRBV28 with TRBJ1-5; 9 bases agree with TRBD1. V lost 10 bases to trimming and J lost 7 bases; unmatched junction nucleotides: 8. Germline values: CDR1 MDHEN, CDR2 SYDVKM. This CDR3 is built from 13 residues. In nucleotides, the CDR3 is TGTGCCACCCAACAGGGGGCGGAGCAGCCCCAGCATTTT. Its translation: CATQQGAEQPQHF.

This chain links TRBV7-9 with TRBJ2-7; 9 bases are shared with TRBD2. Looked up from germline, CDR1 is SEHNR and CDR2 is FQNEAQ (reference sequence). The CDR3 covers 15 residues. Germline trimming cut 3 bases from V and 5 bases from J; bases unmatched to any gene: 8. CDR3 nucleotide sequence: TGTGCCAGCAGCTTGGCTAGCGGGAAATTGGACGAGCAGTACTTC. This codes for CASSLASGKLDEQYF.

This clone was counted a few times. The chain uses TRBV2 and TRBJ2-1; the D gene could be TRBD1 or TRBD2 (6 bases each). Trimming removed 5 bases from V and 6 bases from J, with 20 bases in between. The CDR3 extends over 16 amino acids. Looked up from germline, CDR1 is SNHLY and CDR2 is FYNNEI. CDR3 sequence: CASSKRQARGLNEQFF. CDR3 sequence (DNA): TGTGCCAGCAGTAAACGACAGGCTAGGGGACTCAATGAGCAGTTCTTC.

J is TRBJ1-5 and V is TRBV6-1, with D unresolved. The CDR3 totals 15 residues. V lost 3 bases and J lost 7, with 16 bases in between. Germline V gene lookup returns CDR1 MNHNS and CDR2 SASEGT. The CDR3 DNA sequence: TGTGCCAGCAGTGAGCATGGGGAGGGCGGGCAGCCCCAGCATTTT. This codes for CASSEHGEGGQPQHF.

The CDR3 coding sequence is TGTGCCAGCAGCCAGGGACTCAGGGAAAAACTGTTTTTT. This encodes CASSQGLREKLFF. The V call is TRBV6-5, the J call TRBJ1-4, with a weak D call TRBD1 (5 bases). This CDR3 region has 13 residues. Deletions cut 6 bases from V and 8 bases from J, with 13 bases between. Germline V CDR1 and CDR2: MNHEY, SVGAGI.